This TCR beta chain comes out of a study of CXCR3-negative and CXCR3-positive naive CD8 T cells. A note on this clonotype: What it recognizes is unknown.

The study, taken as a whole, reports: Memory cells showed distinct TRBV-TRBJ patterns, while the two naive subsets matched. More hydrophobic TRB CDR3s occurred in CXCR3-positive than in CXCR3-negative naive cells.

UMI-labeled 5' RACE yielded the TRB cDNA libraries. TCRdb re-called the 5' RACE reads, yielding one record per CDR3 amino acid sequence without DNA. The ten most abundant clones cover 1.1% of a sample with about 89,000 distinct CDR3 sequences. Germline CDR1 SQVTM, CDR2 ANQGSEA. The CDR3 length is 13 residues. The specimen sequenced was naive CXCR3+ CD8+ T cells from blood. Described subset: CD45RO-CCR7+CD27+CD95- naive CD8+ T cells expressing CXCR3 (TNR3+). The chain uses TRBV29-1 and TRBJ2-1; the D call from TCRdb, TRBD1, cannot be confirmed without DNA. The TCR comes from a human donor in good health. Some clones in this sample may be carry-over from other donors' samples. This CDR3 reads CSGGGGAYNEQFF.